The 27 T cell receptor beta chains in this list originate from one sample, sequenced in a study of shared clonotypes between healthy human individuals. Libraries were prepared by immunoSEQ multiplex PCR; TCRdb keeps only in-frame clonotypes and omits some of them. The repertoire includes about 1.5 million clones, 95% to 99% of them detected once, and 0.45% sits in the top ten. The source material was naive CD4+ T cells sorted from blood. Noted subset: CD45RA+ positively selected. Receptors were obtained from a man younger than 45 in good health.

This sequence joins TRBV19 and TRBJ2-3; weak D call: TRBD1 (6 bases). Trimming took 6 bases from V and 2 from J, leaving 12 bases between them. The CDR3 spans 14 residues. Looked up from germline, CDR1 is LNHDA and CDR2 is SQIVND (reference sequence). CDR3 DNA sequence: TGTGCCAGTAGACGTCAGGGGTTCACAGATACGCAGTATTTT. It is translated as CASRRQGFTDTQYF.

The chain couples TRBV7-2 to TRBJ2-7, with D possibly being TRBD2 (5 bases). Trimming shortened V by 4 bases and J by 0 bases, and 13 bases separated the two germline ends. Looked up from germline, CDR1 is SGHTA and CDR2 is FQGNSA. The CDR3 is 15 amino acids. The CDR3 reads CASSYTRASSYEQYF. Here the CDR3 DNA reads TGTGCCAGCAGCTATACTAGGGCCAGCTCCTACGAGCAGTACTTC.

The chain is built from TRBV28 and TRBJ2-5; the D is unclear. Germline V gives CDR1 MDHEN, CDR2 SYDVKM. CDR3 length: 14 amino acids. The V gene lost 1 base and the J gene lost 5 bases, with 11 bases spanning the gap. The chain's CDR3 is CASSLYFQRETQYF. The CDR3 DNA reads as TGTGCCAGCAGTTTATATTTCCAGAGGGAGACCCAGTACTTC. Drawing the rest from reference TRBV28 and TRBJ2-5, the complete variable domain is DVKVTQSSRYLVKRTGEKVFLECVQDMDHENMFWYRQDPGLGLRLIYFSYDVKMKEKGDIPEGYSVSREKKERFSLILESASTNQTSMYLCASSLYFQRETQYFGPGTRLLVL.

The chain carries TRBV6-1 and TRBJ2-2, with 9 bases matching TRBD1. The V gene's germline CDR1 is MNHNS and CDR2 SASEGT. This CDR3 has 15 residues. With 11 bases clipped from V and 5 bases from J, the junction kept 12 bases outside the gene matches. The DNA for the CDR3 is TGTGCCGGCAACAGGGGGCTAGCCGATACCGGGGAGCTGTTTTTT. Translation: CAGNRGLADTGELFF.

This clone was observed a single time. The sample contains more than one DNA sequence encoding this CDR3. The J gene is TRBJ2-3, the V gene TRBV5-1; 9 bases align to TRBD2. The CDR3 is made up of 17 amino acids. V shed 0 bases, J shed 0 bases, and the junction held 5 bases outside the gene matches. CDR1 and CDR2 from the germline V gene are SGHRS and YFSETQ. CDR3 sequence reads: CASSLAASGDSTDTQYF. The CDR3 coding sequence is TGCGCCAGCAGCTTGGCAGCTAGCGGGGATAGCACAGATACGCAGTATTTT.

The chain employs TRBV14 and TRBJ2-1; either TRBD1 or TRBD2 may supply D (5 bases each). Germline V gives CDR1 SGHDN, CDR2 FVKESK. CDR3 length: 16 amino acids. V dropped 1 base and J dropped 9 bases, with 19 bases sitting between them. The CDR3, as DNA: TGTGCCAGCAGCCAAGGAAGCAGGGCGCATGCGGGTGAGCAGTTCTTC. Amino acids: CASSQGSRAHAGEQFF.

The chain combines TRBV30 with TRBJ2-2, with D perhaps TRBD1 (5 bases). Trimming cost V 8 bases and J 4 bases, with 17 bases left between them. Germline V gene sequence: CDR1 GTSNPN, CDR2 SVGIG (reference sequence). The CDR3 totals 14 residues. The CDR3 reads CAARAGYPTGELFF. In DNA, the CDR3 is TGTGCCGCCAGGGCCGGGTACCCCACCGGGGAGCTGTTTTTT.

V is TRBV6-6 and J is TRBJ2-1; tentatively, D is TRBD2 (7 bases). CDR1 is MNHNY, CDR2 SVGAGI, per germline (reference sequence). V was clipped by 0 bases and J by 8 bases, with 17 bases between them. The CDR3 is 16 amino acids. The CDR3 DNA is TGTGCCAGCAGTTACTCCGGGGGGCGGGACTCGGATGAGCAGTTCTTC. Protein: CASSYSGGRDSDEQFF.

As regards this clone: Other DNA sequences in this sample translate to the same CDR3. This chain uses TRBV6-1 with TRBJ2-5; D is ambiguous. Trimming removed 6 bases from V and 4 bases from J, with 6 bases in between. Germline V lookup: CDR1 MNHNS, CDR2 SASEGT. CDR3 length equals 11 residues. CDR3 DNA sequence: TGTGCCAGCAGGTTAGGAGAGACCCAGTACTTC. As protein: CASRLGETQYF.

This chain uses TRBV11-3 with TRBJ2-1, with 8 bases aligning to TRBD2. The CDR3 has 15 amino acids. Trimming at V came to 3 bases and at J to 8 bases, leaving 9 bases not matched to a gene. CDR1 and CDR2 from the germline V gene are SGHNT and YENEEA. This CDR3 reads CASSFSGTAFDEQFF. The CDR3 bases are TGTGCCAGCAGCTTTAGCGGGACTGCCTTCGATGAGCAGTTCTTC. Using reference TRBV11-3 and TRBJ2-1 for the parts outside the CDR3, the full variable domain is EAGVVQSPRYKIIEKKQPVAFWCNPISGHNTLYWYLQNLGQGPELLIRYENEEAVDDSQLPKDRFSAERLKGVDSTLKIQPAELGDSAVYLCASSFSGTAFDEQFFGPGTRLTVL.

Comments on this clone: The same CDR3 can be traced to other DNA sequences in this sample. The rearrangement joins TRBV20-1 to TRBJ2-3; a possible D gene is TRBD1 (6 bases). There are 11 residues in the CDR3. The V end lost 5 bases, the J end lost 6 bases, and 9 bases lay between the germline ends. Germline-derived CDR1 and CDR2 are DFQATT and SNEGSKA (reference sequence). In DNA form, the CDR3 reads TGCAGTGCTTCCCAGGGGGATACGCAGTATTTT. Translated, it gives CSASQGDTQYF.

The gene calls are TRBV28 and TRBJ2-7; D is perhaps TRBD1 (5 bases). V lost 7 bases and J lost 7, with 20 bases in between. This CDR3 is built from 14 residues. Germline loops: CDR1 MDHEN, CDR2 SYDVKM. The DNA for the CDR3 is TGTGCCAGCAACCTGGGGCCCGTCTCGAGGGAGCAGTACTTC. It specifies CASNLGPVSREQYF.

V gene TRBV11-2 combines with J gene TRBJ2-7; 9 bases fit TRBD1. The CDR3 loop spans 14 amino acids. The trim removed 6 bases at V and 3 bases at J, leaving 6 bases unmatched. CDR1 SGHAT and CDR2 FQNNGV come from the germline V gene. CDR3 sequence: CASSLTGGYYEQYF. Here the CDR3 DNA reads TGTGCCAGCAGTTTGACAGGGGGTTACTACGAGCAGTACTTC.

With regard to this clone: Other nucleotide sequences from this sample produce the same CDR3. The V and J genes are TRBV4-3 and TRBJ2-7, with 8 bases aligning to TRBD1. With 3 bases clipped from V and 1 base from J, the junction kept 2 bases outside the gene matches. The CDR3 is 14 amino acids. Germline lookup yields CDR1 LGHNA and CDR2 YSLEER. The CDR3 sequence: CASSQRQGSYEQYF. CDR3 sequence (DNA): TGCGCCAGCAGCCAGAGACAGGGGTCCTACGAGCAGTACTTC.

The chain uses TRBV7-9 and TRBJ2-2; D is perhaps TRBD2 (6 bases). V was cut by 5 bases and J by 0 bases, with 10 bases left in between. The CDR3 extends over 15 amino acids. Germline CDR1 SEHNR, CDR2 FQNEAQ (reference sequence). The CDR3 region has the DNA TGTGCCAGCAGCACCCTAGCGCCGAACACCGGGGAGCTGTTTTTT. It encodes CASSTLAPNTGELFF.

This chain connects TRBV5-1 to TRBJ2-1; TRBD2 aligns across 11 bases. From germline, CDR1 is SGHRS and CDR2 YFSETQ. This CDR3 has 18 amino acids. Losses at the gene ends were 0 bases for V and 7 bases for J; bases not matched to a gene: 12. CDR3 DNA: TGCGCCAGCAGCTTGGCCATGTTGCTAGCGGGAGGTTATAATGAGCAGTTCTTC. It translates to CASSLAMLLAGGYNEQFF.

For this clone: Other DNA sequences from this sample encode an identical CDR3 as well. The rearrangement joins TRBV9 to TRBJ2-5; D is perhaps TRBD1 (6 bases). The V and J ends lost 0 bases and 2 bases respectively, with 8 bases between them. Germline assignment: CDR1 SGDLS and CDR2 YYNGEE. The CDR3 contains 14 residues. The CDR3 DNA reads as TGTGCCAGCAGCGTAGGCCAGGGGCAAGAGACCCAGTACTTC. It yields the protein CASSVGQGQETQYF.

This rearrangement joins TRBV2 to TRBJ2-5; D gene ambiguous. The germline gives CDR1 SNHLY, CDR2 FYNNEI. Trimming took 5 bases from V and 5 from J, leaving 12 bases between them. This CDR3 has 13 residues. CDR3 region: CASSPGNGETQYF. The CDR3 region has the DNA TGTGCCAGCAGTCCCGGAAACGGGGAGACCCAGTACTTC.

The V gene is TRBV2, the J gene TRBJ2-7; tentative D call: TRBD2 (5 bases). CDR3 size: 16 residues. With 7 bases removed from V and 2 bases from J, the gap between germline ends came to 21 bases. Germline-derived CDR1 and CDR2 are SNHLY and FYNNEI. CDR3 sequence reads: CASIRLVGENPYEQYF. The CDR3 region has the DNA TGTGCCAGCATCCGGCTAGTCGGGGAGAATCCCTACGAGCAGTACTTC.

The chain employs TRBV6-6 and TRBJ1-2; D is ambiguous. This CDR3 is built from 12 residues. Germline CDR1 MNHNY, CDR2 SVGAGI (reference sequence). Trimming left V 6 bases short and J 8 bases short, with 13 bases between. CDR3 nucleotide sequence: TGTGCCAGCAGCCAAGGACTAGGGGGCTACACCTTC. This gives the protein CASSQGLGGYTF.

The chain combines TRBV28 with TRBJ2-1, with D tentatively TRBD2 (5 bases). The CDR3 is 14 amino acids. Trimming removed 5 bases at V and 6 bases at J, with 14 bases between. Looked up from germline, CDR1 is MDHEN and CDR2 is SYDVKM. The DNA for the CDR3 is TGTGCCAGCAGTGGGAGACCAATGGGCAATGAGCAGTTCTTC. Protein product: CASSGRPMGNEQFF.

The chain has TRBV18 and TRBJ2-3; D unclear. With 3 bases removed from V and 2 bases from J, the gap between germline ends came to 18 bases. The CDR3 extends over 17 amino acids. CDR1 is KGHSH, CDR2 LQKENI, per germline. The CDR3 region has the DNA TGTGCCAGCTCACCCCCTTTGACTCGCGGCTACACAGATACGCAGTATTTT. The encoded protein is CASSPPLTRGYTDTQYF.

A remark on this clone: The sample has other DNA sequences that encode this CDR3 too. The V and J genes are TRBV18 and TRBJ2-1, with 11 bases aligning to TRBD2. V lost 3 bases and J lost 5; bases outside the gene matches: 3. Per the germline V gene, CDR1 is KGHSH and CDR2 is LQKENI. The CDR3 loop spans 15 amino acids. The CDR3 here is CASSPGTSGNNEQFF. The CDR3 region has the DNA TGTGCCAGCTCACCCGGGACTAGCGGTAACAATGAGCAGTTCTTC.

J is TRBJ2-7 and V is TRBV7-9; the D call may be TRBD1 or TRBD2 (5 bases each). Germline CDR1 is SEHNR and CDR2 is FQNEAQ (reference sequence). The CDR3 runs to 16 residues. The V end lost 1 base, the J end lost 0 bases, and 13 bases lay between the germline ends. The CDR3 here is CASSLGDARSSYEQYF. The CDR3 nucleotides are TGTGCCAGCAGCTTAGGGGACGCAAGAAGCTCCTACGAGCAGTACTTC.

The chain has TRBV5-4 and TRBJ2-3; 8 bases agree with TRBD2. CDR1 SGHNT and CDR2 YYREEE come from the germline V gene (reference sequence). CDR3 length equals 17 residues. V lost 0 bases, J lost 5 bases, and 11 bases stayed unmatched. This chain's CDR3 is CASSLAGRAGVGDTQYF. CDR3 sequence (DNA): TGTGCCAGCAGCTTGGCCGGGAGGGCGGGAGTGGGAGATACGCAGTATTTT.

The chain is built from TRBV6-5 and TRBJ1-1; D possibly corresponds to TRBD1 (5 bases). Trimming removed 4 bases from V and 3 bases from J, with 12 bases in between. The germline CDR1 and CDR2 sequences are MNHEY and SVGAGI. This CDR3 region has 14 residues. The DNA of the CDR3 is TGTGCCAGCAGTTCCAGGGTACCGTACACTGAAGCTTTCTTT. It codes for CASSSRVPYTEAFF.

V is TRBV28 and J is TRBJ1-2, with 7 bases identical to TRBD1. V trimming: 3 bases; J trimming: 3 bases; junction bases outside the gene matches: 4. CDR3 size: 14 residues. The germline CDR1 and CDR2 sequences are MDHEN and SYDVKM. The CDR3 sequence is CASSLGQFHYGYTF. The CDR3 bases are TGTGCCAGCAGTTTGGGACAGTTCCACTATGGCTACACCTTC.